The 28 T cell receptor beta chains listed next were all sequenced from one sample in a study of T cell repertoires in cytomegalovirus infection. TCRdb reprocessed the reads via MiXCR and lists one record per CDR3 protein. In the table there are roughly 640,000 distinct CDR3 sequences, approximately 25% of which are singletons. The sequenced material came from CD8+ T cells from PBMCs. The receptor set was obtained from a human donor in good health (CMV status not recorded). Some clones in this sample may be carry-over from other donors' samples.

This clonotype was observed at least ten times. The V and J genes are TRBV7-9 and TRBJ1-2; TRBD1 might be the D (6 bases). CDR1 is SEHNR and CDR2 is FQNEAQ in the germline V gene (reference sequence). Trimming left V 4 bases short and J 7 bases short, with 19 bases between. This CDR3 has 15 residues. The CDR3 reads CASSYPDSGIVGYTF. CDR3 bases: TGTGCCAGCAGCTACCCGGACAGCGGAATTGTTGGCTACACCTTC.

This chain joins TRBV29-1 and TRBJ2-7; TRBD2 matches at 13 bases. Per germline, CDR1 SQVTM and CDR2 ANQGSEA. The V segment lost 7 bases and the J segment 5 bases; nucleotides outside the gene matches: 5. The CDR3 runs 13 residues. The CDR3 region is CSGGLAGVDEQYF. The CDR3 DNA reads TGCAGCGGCGGACTAGCGGGGGTAGACGAGCAGTACTTC.

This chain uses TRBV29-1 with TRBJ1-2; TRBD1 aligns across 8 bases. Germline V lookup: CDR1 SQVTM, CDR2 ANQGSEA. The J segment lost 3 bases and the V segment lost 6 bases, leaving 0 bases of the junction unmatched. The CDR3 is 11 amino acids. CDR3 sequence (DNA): TGCAGCGTGGGACAGGACTATGGCTACACCTTC. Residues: CSVGQDYGYTF.

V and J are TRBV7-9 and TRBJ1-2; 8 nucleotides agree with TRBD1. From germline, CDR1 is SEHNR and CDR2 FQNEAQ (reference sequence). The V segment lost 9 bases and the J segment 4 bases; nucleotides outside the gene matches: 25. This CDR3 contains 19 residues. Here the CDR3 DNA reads TGTGCCAGTATGGGACTATCGATGGACAGGGAAAGAAGAGGCTATGGCTACACCTTC. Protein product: CASMGLSMDRERRGYGYTF.

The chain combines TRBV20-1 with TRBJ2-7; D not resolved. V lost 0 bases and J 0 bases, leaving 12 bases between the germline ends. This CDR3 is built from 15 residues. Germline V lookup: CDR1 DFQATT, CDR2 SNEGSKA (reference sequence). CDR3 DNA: TGCAGTGCTAGAGAAACTACTATGGCCTCCTACGAGCAGTACTTC. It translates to CSARETTMASYEQYF.

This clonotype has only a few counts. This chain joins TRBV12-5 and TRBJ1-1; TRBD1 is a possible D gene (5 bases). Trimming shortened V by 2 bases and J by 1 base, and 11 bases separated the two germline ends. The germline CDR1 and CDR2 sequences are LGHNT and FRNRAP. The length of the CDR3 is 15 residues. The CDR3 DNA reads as TGTGCTAGTGGTTTGCATCGGACACCGAACACTGAAGCTTTCTTT. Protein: CASGLHRTPNTEAFF.

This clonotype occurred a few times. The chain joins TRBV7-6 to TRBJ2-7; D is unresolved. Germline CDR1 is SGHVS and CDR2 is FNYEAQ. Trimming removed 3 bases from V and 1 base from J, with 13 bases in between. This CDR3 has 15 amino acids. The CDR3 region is CASSFSQDPSYEQYF. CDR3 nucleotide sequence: TGTGCCAGCAGCTTTTCCCAGGACCCATCCTACGAGCAGTACTTC.

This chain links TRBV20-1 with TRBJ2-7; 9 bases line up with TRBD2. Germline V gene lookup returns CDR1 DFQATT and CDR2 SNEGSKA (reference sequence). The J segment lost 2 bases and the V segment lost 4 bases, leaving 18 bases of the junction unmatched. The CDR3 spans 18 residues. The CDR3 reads CSATGPGLAIKRPYEQYF. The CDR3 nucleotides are TGCAGTGCTACGGGACCGGGACTAGCAATAAAGCGACCCTACGAGCAGTACTTC.

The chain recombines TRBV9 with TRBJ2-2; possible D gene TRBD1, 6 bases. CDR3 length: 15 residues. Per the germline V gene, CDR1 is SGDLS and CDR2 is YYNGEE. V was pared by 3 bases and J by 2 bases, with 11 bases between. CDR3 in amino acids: CASSARDTNTGELFF. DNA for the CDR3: TGTGCCAGCAGCGCCCGGGACACCAACACCGGGGAGCTGTTTTTT. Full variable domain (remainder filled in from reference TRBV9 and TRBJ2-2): DSGVTQTPKHLITATGQRVTLRCSPRSGDLSVYWYQQSLDQGLQFLIQYYNGEERAKGNILERFSAQQFPDLHSELNLSSLELGDSALYFCASSARDTNTGELFFGEGSRLTVL.

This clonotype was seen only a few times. DNA for the CDR3: TGTGCCAGCAGACCCGTAGGACTGAACACTGAAGCTTTCTTT. Its translation is CASRPVGLNTEAFF. The chain joins TRBV7-2 to TRBJ1-1; D is uncertain. Germline values: CDR1 SGHTA, CDR2 FQGNSA. V gave up 6 bases and J gave up 0 bases, with 11 bases separating them. The CDR3 totals 14 residues.

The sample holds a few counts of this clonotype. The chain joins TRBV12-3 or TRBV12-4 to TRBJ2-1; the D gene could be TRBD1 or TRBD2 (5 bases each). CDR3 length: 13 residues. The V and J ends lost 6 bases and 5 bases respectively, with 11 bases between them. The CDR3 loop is CASRPTGHNEQFF. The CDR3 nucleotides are TGTGCCAGCAGACCGACGGGACACAATGAGCAGTTCTTC.

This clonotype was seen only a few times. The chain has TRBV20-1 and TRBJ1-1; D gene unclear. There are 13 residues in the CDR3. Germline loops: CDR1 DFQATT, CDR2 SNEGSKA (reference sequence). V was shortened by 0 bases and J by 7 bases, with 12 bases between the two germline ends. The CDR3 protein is CSARDVQRDEAFF. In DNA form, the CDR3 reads TGCAGTGCTAGAGATGTTCAACGCGATGAAGCTTTCTTT.

The DNA of the CDR3 is TGCAGCGTACCTGGGACAGGGCATACCATGAACACTGAAGCTTTCTTT. Encoded protein: CSVPGTGHTMNTEAFF. This rearrangement joins TRBV29-1 to TRBJ1-1; 9 nucleotides agree with TRBD1. The V and J ends lost 6 bases and 0 bases, in that order; junction bases with no gene match: 11. The CDR3 spans 16 residues. CDR1 and CDR2 (germline): SQVTM, ANQGSEA.

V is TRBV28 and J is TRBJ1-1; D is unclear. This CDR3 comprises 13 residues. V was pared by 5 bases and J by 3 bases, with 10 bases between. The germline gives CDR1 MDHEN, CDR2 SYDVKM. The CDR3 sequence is CASSEGRDTEAFF. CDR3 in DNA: TGTGCCAGCAGTGAAGGAAGAGACACTGAAGCTTTCTTT.

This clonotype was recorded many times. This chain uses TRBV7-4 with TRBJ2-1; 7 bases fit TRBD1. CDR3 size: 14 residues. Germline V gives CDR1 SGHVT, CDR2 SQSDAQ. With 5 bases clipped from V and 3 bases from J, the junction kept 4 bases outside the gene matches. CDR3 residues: CASSPGTDYNEQFF. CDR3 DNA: TGTGCCAGCAGCCCGGGGACAGACTACAATGAGCAGTTCTTC.

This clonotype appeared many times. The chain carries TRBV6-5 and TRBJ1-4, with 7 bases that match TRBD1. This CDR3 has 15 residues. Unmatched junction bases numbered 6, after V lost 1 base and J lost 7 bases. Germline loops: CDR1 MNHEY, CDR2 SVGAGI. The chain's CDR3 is CASSYFTGDSEKLFF. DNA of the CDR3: TGTGCCAGCAGTTACTTCACAGGGGATAGTGAAAAACTGTTTTTT.

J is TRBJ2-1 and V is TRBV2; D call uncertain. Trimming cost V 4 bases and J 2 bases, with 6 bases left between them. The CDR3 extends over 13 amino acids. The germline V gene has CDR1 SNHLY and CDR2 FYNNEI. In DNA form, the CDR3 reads TGTGCCAGCAGTGTCCGGACCTACAATGAGCAGTTCTTC. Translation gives CASSVRTYNEQFF. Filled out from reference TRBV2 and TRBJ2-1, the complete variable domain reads EPEVTQTPSHQVTQMGQEVILRCVPISNHLYFYWYRQILGQKVEFLVSFYNNEISEKSEIFDDQFSVERPDGSNFTLKIRSTKLEDSAMYFCASSVRTYNEQFFGPGTRLTVL.

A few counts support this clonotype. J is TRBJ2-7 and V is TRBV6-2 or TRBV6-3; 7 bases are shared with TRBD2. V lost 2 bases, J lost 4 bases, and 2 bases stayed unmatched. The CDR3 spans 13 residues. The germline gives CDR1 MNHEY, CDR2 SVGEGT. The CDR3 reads CASSYASGYEQYV. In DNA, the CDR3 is TGTGCCAGCAGTTACGCTAGCGGATACGAGCAGTACGTC.

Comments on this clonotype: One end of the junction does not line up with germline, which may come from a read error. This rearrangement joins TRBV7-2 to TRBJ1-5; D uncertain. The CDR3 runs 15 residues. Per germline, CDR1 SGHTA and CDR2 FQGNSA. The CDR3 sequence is CASSLEAGSSQHQHF. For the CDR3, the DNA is TGTGCCAGCAGCTTAGAGGCAGGTTCAAGTCAGCACCAGCATTTT.

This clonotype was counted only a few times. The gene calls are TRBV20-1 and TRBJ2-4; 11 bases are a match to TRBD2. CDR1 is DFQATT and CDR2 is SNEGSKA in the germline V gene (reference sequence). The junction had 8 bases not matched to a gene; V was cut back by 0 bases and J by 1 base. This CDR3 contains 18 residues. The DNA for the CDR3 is TGCAGTGCTAGAGATCTGACTAGCGGGGTGGGGGCCAAAAACATTCAGTACTTC. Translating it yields CSARDLTSGVGAKNIQYF.

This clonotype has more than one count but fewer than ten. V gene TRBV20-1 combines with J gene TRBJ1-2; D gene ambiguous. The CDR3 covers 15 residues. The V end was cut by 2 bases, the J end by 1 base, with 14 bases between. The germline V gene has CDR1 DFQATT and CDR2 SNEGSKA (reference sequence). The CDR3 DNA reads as TGCAGTGCTAGACTTGTAAAATCCGTTAACTATGGCTACACCTTC. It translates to CSARLVKSVNYGYTF.

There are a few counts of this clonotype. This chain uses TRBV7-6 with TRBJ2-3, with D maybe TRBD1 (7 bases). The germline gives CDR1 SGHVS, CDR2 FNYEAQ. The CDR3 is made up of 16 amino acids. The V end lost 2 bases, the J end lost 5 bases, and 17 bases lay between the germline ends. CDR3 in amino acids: CASSLFTGAGGDTQYF. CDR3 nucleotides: TGTGCCAGCAGCTTATTTACAGGGGCCGGGGGAGATACGCAGTATTTT.

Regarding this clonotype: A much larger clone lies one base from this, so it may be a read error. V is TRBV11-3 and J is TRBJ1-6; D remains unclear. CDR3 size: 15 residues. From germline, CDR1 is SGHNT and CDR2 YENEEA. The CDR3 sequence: CVSSSRGDYNSPLHF. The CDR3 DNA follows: TGTGTCAGCAGCTCACGGGGTGATTATAATTCACCCCTCCACTTT.

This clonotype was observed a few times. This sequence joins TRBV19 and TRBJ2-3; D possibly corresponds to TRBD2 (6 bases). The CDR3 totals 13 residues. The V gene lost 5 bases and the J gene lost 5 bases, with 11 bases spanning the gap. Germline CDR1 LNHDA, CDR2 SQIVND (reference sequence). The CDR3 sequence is CASSPPGLDTQYF. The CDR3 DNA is TGTGCCAGTAGTCCTCCGGGACTAGATACGCAGTATTTT.

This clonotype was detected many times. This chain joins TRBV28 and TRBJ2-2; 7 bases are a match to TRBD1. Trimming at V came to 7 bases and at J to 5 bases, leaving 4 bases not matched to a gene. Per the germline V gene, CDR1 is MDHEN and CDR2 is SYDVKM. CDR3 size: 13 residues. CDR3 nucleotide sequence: TGTGCCAGCATAGGGGGCCGGACCGGGGAGCTGTTTTTT. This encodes CASIGGRTGELFF.

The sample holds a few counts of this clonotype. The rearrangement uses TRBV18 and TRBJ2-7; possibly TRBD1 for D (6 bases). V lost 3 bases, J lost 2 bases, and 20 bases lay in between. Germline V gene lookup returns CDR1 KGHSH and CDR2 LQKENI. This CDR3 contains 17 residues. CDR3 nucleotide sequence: TGTGCCAGCTCACCTCAGGGCAGGGGAAGGGACCCCTACGAGCAGTACGTC. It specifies CASSPQGRGRDPYEQYV.

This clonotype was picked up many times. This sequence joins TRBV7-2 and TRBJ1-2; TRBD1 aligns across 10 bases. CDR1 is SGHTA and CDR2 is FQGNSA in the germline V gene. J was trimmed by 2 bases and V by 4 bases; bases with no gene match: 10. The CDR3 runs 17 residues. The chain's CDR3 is CASSSTGGASPNYGYTF. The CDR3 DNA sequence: TGTGCCAGCAGCTCGACAGGGGGCGCGTCTCCCAACTATGGCTACACCTTC.

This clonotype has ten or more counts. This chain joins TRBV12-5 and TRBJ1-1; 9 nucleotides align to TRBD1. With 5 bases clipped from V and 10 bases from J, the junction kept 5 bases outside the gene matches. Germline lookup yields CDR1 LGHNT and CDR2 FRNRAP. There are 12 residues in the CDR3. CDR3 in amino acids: CASGPNRGPAFF. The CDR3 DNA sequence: TGTGCTAGTGGTCCGAACAGGGGGCCAGCTTTCTTT.